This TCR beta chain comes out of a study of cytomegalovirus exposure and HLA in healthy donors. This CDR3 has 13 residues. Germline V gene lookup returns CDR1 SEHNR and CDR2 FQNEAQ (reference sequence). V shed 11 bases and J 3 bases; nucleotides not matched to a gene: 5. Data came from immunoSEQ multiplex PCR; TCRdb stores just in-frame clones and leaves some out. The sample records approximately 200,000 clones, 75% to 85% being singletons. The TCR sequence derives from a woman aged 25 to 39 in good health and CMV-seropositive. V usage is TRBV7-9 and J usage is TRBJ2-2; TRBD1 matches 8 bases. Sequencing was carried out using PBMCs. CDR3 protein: CAGGQGDTGELFF. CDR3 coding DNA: TGTGCCGGAGGACAGGGCGACACCGGGGAGCTGTTTTTT.